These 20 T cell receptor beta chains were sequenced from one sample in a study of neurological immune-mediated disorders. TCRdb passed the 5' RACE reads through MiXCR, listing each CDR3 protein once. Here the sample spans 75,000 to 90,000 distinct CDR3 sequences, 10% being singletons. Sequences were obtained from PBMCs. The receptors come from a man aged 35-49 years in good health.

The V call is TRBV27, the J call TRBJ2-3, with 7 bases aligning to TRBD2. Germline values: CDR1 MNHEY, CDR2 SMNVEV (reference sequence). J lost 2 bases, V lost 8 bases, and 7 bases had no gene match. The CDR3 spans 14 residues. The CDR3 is CASGWSGATDTQYF. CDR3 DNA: TGTGCCAGCGGTTGGAGCGGGGCCACAGATACGCAGTATTTT.

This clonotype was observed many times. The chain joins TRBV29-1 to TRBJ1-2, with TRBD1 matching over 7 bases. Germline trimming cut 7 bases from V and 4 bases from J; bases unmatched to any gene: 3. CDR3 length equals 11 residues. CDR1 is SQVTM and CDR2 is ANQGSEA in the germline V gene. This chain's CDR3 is CSAGDSYGYTF. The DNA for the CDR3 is TGCAGCGCGGGGGACAGCTATGGCTACACCTTC.

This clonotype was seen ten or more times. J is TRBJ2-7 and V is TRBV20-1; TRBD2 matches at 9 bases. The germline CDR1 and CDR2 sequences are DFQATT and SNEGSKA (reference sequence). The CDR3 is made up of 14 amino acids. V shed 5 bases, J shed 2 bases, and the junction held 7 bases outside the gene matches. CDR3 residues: CSAGTSQGAYEQYF. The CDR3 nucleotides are TGCAGTGCTGGGACTAGCCAAGGGGCCTACGAGCAGTACTTC.

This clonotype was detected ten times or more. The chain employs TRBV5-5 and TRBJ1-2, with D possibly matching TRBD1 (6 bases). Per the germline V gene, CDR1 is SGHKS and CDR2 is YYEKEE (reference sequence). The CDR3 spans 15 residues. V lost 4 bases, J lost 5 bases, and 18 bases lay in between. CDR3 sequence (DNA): TGTGCCAGCAGCCAAGTGGGGGGCGAATCTTATGGCTACACCTTC. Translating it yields CASSQVGGESYGYTF.

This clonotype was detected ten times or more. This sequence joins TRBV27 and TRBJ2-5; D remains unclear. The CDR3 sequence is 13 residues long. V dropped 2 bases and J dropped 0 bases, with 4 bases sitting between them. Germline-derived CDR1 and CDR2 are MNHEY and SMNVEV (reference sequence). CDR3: CASSLTDQETQYF. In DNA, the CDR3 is TGTGCCAGCAGTTTAACAGACCAAGAGACCCAGTACTTC.

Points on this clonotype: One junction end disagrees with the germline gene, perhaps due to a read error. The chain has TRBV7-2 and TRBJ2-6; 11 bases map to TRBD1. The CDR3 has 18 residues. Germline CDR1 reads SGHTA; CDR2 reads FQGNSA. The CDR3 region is CAGSSRGQGAPRANVLTF. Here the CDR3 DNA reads TGTGCCGGCAGCTCCCGTGGACAGGGGGCGCCTAGGGCCAACGTCCTGACTTTC.

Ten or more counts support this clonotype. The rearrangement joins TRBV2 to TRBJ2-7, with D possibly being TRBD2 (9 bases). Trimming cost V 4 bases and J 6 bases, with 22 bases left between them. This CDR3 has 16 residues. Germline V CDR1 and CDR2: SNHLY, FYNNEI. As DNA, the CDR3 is TGTGCCAGCAGTGTACTAGCGGGCAGGGGGCTCGGCGAGCAGTACTTC. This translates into CASSVLAGRGLGEQYF. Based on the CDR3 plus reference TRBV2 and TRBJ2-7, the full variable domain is EPEVTQTPSHQVTQMGQEVILRCVPISNHLYFYWYRQILGQKVEFLVSFYNNEISEKSEIFDDQFSVERPDGSNFTLKIRSTKLEDSAMYFCASSVLAGRGLGEQYFGPGTRLTVT.

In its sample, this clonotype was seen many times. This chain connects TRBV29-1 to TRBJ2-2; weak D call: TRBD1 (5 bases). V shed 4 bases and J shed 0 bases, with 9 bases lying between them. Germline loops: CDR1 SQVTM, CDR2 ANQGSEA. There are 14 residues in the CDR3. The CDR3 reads CSVVETANTGELFF. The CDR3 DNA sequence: TGCAGCGTTGTTGAGACAGCGAACACCGGGGAGCTGTTTTTT.

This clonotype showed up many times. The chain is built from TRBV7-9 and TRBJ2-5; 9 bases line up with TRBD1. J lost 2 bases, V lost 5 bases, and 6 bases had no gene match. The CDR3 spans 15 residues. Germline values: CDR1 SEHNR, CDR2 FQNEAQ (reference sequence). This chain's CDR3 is CASSNTDRGQETQYF. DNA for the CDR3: TGTGCCAGCAGCAACACCGACAGGGGGCAAGAGACCCAGTACTTC.

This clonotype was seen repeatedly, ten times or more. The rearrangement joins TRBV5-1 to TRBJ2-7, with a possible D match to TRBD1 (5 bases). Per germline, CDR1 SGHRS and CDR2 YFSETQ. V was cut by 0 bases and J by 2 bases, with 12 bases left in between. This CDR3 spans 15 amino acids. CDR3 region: CASSLDPGITYEQYF. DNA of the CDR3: TGCGCCAGCAGCTTGGATCCAGGGATTACCTACGAGCAGTACTTC.

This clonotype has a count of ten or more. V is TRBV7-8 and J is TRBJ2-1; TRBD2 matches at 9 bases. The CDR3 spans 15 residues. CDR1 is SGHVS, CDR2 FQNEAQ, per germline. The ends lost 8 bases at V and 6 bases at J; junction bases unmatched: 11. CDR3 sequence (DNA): TGTGCCAGCGCCCGGGCAGCGGGGGGACTCAATGAGCAGTTCTTC. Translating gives CASARAAGGLNEQFF.

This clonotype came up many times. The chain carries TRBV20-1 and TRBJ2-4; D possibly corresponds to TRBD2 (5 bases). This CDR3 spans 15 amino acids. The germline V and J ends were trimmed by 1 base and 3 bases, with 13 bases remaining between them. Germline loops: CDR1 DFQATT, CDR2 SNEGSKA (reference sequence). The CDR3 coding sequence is TGCAGTGCTAGAGGGCAGGAAGAGGGCAAAAACATTCAGTACTTC. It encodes CSARGQEEGKNIQYF.

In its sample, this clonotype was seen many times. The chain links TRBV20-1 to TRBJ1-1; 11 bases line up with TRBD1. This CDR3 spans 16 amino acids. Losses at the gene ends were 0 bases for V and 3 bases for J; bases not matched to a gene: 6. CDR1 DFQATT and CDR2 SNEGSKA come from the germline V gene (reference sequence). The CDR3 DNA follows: TGCAGTGCTAGAGAATTGGGGGGACAGGGGGACACTGAAGCTTTCTTT. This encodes CSARELGGQGDTEAFF.

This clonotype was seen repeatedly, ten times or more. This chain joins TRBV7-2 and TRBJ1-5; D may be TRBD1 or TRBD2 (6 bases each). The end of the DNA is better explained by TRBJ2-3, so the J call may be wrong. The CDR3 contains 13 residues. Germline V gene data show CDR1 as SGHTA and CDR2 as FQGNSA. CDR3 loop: CASSFRGGQPQYF. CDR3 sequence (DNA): TGTGCCAGCAGCTTCAGGGGAGGTCAGCCCCAGTATTTT.

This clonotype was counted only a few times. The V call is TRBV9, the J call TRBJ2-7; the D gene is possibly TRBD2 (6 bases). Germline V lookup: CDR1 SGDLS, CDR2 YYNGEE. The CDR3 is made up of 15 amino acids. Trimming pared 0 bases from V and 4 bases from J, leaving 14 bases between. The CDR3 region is CASSVEGSGLYEQYF. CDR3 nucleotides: TGTGCCAGCAGCGTAGAAGGTAGCGGACTTTACGAGCAGTACTTC.

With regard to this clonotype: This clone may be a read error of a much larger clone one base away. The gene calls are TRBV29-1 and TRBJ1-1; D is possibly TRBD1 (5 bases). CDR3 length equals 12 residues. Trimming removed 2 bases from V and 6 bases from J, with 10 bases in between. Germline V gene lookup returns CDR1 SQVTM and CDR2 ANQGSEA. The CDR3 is CSVESGTAEAFF. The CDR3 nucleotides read TGCAGCGTTGAAAGCGGGACCGCTGAAGCTTTCTTT. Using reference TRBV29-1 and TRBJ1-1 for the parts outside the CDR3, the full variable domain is SAVISQKPSRDICQRGTSLTIQCQVDSQVTMMFWYRQQPGQSLTLIATANQGSEATYESGFVIDKFPISRPNLTFSTLTVSNMSPEDSSIYLCSVESGTAEAFFGQGTRLTVV.

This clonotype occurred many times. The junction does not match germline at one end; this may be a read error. The CDR3 sequence is CASTLEGSTYEQYF. CDR3 coding DNA: TGTGCTAGCACGCTCGAGGGATCCACCTACGAGCAGTACTTC. The chain couples TRBV7-7 to TRBJ2-7, with D perhaps TRBD2 (5 bases). The CDR3 has 14 residues. CDR1 is SSHAT, CDR2 FNYEAQ, per germline (reference sequence).

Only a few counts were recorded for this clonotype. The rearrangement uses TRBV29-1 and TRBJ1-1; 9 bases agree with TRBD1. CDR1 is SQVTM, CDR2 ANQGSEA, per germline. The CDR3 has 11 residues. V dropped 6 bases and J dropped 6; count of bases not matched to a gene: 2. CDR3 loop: CSVDRGAEAFF. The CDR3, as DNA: TGCAGCGTAGACAGGGGGGCTGAAGCTTTCTTT.

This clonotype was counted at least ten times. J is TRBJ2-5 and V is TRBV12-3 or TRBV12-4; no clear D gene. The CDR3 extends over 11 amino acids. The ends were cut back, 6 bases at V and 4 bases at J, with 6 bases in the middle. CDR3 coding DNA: TGTGCCAGCAGCCAGCGAGAGACCCAGTACTTC. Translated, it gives CASSQRETQYF.

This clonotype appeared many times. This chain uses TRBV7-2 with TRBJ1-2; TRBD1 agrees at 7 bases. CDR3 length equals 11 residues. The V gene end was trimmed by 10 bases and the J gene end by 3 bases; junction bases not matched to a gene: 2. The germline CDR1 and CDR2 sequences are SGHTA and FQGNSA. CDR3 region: CAIGQDYGYTF. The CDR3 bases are TGTGCCATCGGACAGGACTATGGCTACACCTTC.